Described below is a single TCR beta chain sequence and its context. Assay: immunoSEQ multiplex PCR; the TCRdb copy retains only in-frame clones and omits some. This table has some 150,000 clones, roughly four fifths appearing once. The V segment lost 2 bases and the J segment 1 base; nucleotides outside the gene matches: 5. Per germline, CDR1 SGHTA and CDR2 FQGTGA. The length of the CDR3 is 16 residues. This entry comes from a study of blood T cell repertoires in COVID-19. Whole-study context: From the United States, Italy and Spain came samples of acute and convalescent COVID-19.

This clonotype was obtained from a human donor in a cohort sampled during active COVID-19. The V gene is TRBV7-3, the J gene TRBJ2-1, with TRBD2 identical over 7 bases. The sequencing input was peripheral blood. In nucleotides, the CDR3 is TGTGCCAGCAGCTTAGGACTAGTGGCGTCCTACAATGAGCAGTTCTTC. This gives the protein CASSLGLVASYNEQFF.